This paragraph reports one T cell receptor (beta chain). Sequenced by immunoSEQ multiplex PCR; TCRdb stores in-frame clones only, minus some. The sample consists of 130,000 or so clones, about 90% of them appearing once. The sample comes from a study of blood T cell repertoires in COVID-19. On the study more broadly: COVID-19 samples, acute and convalescent, were from the United States, Italy and Spain.

The CDR3 runs to 16 residues. Germline trimming cut 8 bases from V and 1 base from J; bases unmatched to any gene: 10. Germline V gene data show CDR1 as SEHNR and CDR2 as FQNEAQ (reference sequence). This chain links TRBV7-9 with TRBJ2-5, with 10 bases that match TRBD2. This clonotype originated in a man aged 45-65 years with active COVID-19. Sequencing was performed on peripheral blood. CDR3 region: CASCVAGGGAQETQYF. The CDR3 coding sequence is TGTGCCAGCTGTGTAGCGGGGGGAGGTGCCCAAGAGACCCAGTACTTC.